This entry lists 22 T cell receptor beta chains sequenced from one sample in a study of glioma-infiltrating T cells. Using RNA template, CDR3s of TCR alpha and beta were amplified with iRepertoire arm-PCR. Using its own MiXCR run on the multiplex PCR reads, TCRdb lists one record per CDR3 protein. The sample consists of about 130,000 distinct CDR3 sequences, around 23% of them appearing once. Sequenced material: glioma tissue, nonneoplastic brain tissue, or PBMCs (not recorded which). The receptors originated from a human donor with low-grade glioma or glioblastoma, undergoing nonglioma brain surgery, or in good health (not recorded which).

The CDR3 coding sequence is TGTGCCAGCAGTTCTAAAGGGGGCGTTCGGTCTGGGGCCAACGTCCTGACTTTC. This gives the protein CASSSKGGVRSGANVLTF. J is TRBJ2-6 and V is TRBV6-1; 7 bases agree with TRBD1. Trimming removed 5 bases from V and 1 base from J; junction bases left unmatched: 11. Germline values: CDR1 MNHNS, CDR2 SASEGT. The CDR3 is made up of 18 amino acids.

Many counts were recorded for this clonotype. The chain joins TRBV5-1 to TRBJ2-3; 7 nucleotides match TRBD1. In germline, CDR1 is SGHRS, CDR2 YFSETQ. The J segment lost 1 base and the V segment lost 4 bases, leaving 6 bases of the junction unmatched. This CDR3 has 15 residues. CDR3 bases: TGCGCCAGCAGCCCCGGACAGGATCGCACAGATACGCAGTATTTT. Its protein is CASSPGQDRTDTQYF. Full variable domain (outside the CDR3, taken from reference TRBV5-1 and TRBJ2-3): KAGVTQTPRYLIKTRGQQVTLSCSPISGHRSVSWYQQTPGQGLQFLFEYFSETQRNKGNFPGRFSGRQFSNSRSEMNVSTLELGDSALYLCASSPGQDRTDTQYFGPGTRLTVL.

In this sample, this clonotype turned up many times. The V call is TRBV20-1, the J call TRBJ1-2, with D unclear. The V end lost 3 bases, the J end lost 6 bases, and 11 bases lay between the germline ends. CDR3 length: 12 residues. Germline loops: CDR1 DFQATT, CDR2 SNEGSKA (reference sequence). Written as DNA, the CDR3 is TGCAGTGCTAGTGAGGCAGCCGATGGCTACACCTTC. It translates to CSASEAADGYTF.

This clonotype came up many times. This chain uses TRBV19 with TRBJ2-5; 11 positions match TRBD1. The V and J ends lost 7 bases and 4 bases, in that order; junction bases with no gene match: 5. Germline V gene sequence: CDR1 LNHDA, CDR2 SQIVND (reference sequence). The CDR3 has 14 amino acids. CDR3 residues: CASTRTGGAETQYF. Written as DNA, the CDR3 is TGTGCCAGTACTCGGACAGGGGGCGCAGAGACCCAGTACTTC.

This clonotype was seen many times. The chain uses TRBV3-1 and TRBJ2-7; D is possibly TRBD1 or TRBD2 (5 bases each). Trimming shortened V by 4 bases and J by 2 bases, and 18 bases separated the two germline ends. CDR3 size: 16 residues. Germline loops: CDR1 LGHDT, CDR2 YNNKEL (reference sequence). The CDR3 is CASSRSPGTPTYEQYF. The CDR3 DNA follows: TGTGCCAGCAGCCGCTCTCCCGGGACCCCGACCTACGAGCAGTACTTC.

This clonotype was seen a few times. CDR3 loop: CAWSSNYEQYF. The CDR3 nucleotides are TGTGCCTGGAGTTCGAACTACGAGCAGTACTTC. The gene calls are TRBV30 and TRBJ2-7; D not resolved. Trimming left V 2 bases short and J 3 bases short, with 5 bases between. The V gene's germline CDR1 is GTSNPN and CDR2 SVGIG (reference sequence). CDR3 length: 11 amino acids.

The chain carries TRBV5-4 and TRBJ2-3, with TRBD1 matching 7 bases. The germline CDR1 and CDR2 sequences are SGHNT and YYREEE (reference sequence). This CDR3 spans 15 amino acids. Trimming cost V 0 bases and J 3 bases; bases outside gene matches: 4. The CDR3 reads CASSLAYRGTDTQYF. In nucleotides, the CDR3 is TGTGCCAGCAGCTTGGCCTACAGGGGTACAGATACGCAGTATTTT.

This chain joins TRBV10-3 and TRBJ2-7; D gene ambiguous. The length of the CDR3 is 13 residues. Germline assignment: CDR1 ENHRY and CDR2 SYGVKD. The V end lost 1 base, the J end lost 4 bases, and 8 bases lay between the germline ends. The CDR3 DNA is TGTGCCATCAGTGAGTTTGAAGTTTACGAGCAGTACTTC. Translated, it gives CAISEFEVYEQYF.

Ten or more counts support this clonotype. V gene TRBV6-1 combines with J gene TRBJ2-2; 12 bases are shared with TRBD2. The CDR3 extends over 17 amino acids. V was pared by 6 bases and J by 5 bases, with 10 bases of the junction left unmatched. The germline gives CDR1 MNHNS, CDR2 SASEGT. The CDR3 nucleotides are TGTGCCAGCAGCGTATATCTAGCGGGAGGGGCGACCGGGGAGCTGTTTTTT. Amino acids: CASSVYLAGGATGELFF.

This clonotype showed up many times. The genes are TRBV20-1 and TRBJ2-1; TRBD2 matches 11 bases. CDR3 length: 13 residues. The germline V gene has CDR1 DFQATT and CDR2 SNEGSKA (reference sequence). J lost 7 bases, V lost 5 bases, and 4 bases had no gene match. The chain's CDR3 is CSALAGGPNEQFF. DNA of the CDR3: TGCAGTGCTTTAGCGGGAGGGCCTAATGAGCAGTTCTTC.

Only a few counts were recorded for this clonotype. A read error may be the cause here, since a much bigger clone is one base away. The chain carries TRBV6-2 or TRBV6-3 and TRBJ1-5; D gene uncertain. The germline V gene has CDR1 MNHEY and CDR2 SVGEGT. This CDR3 contains 12 residues. The CDR3 sequence is CTSSLPGQPQHF. The CDR3 coding sequence is TGTACCAGCAGCCTACCTGGACAGCCCCAGCATTTT.

This clonotype was detected only a few times. The rearrangement joins TRBV10-3 to TRBJ1-1; D is unclear. CDR1 is ENHRY, CDR2 SYGVKD, per germline. V gave up 8 bases and J gave up 0 bases, with 7 bases separating them. The CDR3 runs 12 residues. Here the CDR3 reads CAIGSLNTEAFF. The CDR3 DNA follows: TGTGCCATCGGATCGCTGAACACTGAAGCTTTCTTT.

This clonotype was counted many times. The J gene is TRBJ2-7, the V gene TRBV4-2, with 12 nucleotides matching TRBD2. Germline V gene lookup returns CDR1 LGHNA and CDR2 YNFKEQ. The CDR3 contains 18 residues. V was clipped by 0 bases and J by 5 bases; unmatched bases: 11. The CDR3 DNA sequence: TGTGCCAGCAGCCAAGAACTCCTAGCGGGAGGGCGTGGAAACGAGCAGTACTTC. Its protein is CASSQELLAGGRGNEQYF.

This chain joins TRBV20-1 and TRBJ1-2; D perhaps matches TRBD1 (6 bases). The CDR3 runs 12 residues. V lost 5 bases, J lost 10 bases, and 17 bases lay in between. The germline gives CDR1 DFQATT, CDR2 SNEGSKA (reference sequence). CDR3 bases: TGCAGTGCTCCAGGCAGGGGACAAGACTACACCTTC. Protein sequence: CSAPGRGQDYTF.

This clonotype was seen more than once but under ten times. The V gene is TRBV4-2, the J gene TRBJ1-1, with D perhaps matching TRBD1 (6 bases). In germline, CDR1 is LGHNA, CDR2 YNFKEQ. Trimming cost V 0 bases and J 7 bases, with 12 bases left between them. This CDR3 has 14 amino acids. The CDR3 protein is CASSQERGASEAFF. CDR3 DNA sequence: TGTGCCAGCAGCCAAGAAAGGGGGGCCAGTGAAGCTTTCTTT.

This clonotype was detected a few times. The chain joins TRBV12-3 or TRBV12-4 to TRBJ2-7; no reliable D call. The CDR3 contains 13 residues. V was clipped by 6 bases and J by 5 bases, with 14 bases between them. The DNA for the CDR3 is TGTGCCAGCAGGGCCGGGCCTGTTAACGAGCAGTACTTC. Its translation: CASRAGPVNEQYF.

The sample holds many counts of this clonotype. The V gene is TRBV7-9, the J gene TRBJ1-2; D might be TRBD1 (5 bases). The CDR3 covers 12 residues. Germline V gives CDR1 SEHNR, CDR2 FQNEAQ (reference sequence). V was trimmed by 5 bases and J by 4 bases, leaving 8 bases between them. The DNA of the CDR3 is TGTGCCAGCAGCATCGACAGCTATGGCTACACCTTC. As protein: CASSIDSYGYTF. Drawing the rest from reference TRBV7-9 and TRBJ1-2, the complete variable domain is DTGVSQNPRHKITKRGQNVTFRCDPISEHNRLYWYRQTLGQGPEFLTYFQNEAQLEKSRLLSDRFSAERPKGSFSTLEIQRTEQGDSAMYLCASSIDSYGYTFGSGTRLTVV.

A word on this clonotype: This may be a read error: a much more frequent sequence differs by one nucleotide. The rearrangement joins TRBV5-6 to TRBJ2-3; D perhaps matches TRBD2 (5 bases). There are 15 residues in the CDR3. V gave up 1 base and J gave up 0 bases, with 9 bases separating them. Germline loops: CDR1 SGHDT, CDR2 YYEEEE. CDR3 sequence (DNA): TGTGCCAGCAGCTTGTACGGGGTCAGCACAGATACGCAGTATTTT. Protein sequence: CASSLYGVSTDTQYF.

At least ten counts were recorded for this clonotype. The chain joins TRBV7-2 to TRBJ2-1, with a weak D call TRBD2 (6 bases). V was pared by 6 bases and J by 7 bases, with 16 bases between. The CDR3 loop spans 14 amino acids. Germline lookup yields CDR1 SGHTA and CDR2 FQGNSA. The DNA for the CDR3 is TGTGCCAGCAGTTCCAGCCCCCGGGGGAATGAGCAGTTCTTC. As protein: CASSSSPRGNEQFF.

Of note for this clonotype: One junction end does not reproduce the germline sequence, and a read error may be involved. The chain joins TRBV27 to TRBJ2-1; no clear D. CDR3 length: 13 residues. Germline-derived CDR1 and CDR2 are MNHEY and SMNVEV (reference sequence). CDR3 region: CASGVRSYNEQLF. CDR3 DNA sequence: TGTGCCAGCGGAGTACGTAGCTACAATGAGCAGCTCTTC.

Only a few counts were recorded for this clonotype. The V gene is TRBV29-1, the J gene TRBJ2-2; 8 bases match TRBD1. There are 12 residues in the CDR3. Germline-derived CDR1 and CDR2 are SQVTM and ANQGSEA. V was clipped by 6 bases and J by 4 bases; unmatched bases: 1. CDR3 in amino acids: CSVTGGTGELFF. CDR3 sequence (DNA): TGCAGCGTCACAGGGGGCACCGGGGAGCTGTTTTTT.

This clonotype was counted many times. V and J are TRBV6-1 and TRBJ2-1; 7 bases align to TRBD2. V lost 6 bases to trimming and J lost 0 bases; unmatched junction nucleotides: 8. This CDR3 comprises 16 residues. Per the germline V gene, CDR1 is MNHNS and CDR2 is SASEGT. The CDR3 is CASRDMGGSSYNEQFF. CDR3 in DNA: TGTGCCAGCAGGGATATGGGGGGGAGCTCCTACAATGAGCAGTTCTTC.